A single sample is the source of the 29 T cell receptor beta chains below, sequenced in a study of blood T cell repertoires in COVID-19. Sequencing used immunoSEQ multiplex PCR; TCRdb keeps in-frame clones, though not all of them. The sample lists under 30,000 clones, approximately 94% occurring once. The sequenced sample consisted of peripheral blood. The source of these receptors is a human donor with active COVID-19. The donor label of this sample is uncertain.

The rearrangement joins TRBV5-6 to TRBJ1-6, with D possibly TRBD1 on 6 matching bases. CDR1 and CDR2 from the germline V gene are SGHDT and YYEEEE. The CDR3 has 13 residues. V lost 4 bases to trimming and J lost 9 bases, with 11 bases between them. CDR3 nucleotides: TGTGCCAGCAGCCCCCCCAGGGGTTCACCCCTCCACTTT. Translated, it gives CASSPPRGSPLHF.

This chain connects TRBV15 to TRBJ2-3, with 14 bases identical to TRBD2. This CDR3 is 15 amino acids long. Per the germline V gene, CDR1 is LNHNV and CDR2 is YYDKDF (reference sequence). V lost 3 bases and J lost 4; bases outside the gene matches: 0. The CDR3: CATSRGLAGADTQYF. CDR3 nucleotide sequence: TGTGCCACCAGCAGGGGACTAGCGGGAGCAGATACGCAGTATTTT.

The chain recombines TRBV6-5 with TRBJ2-7; 8 bases are a match to TRBD2. Germline CDR1 and CDR2: MNHEY and SVGAGI. Germline trimming cut 6 bases from V and 2 bases from J; bases unmatched to any gene: 6. The CDR3 extends over 14 amino acids. Here the CDR3 DNA reads TGTGCCAGCAGGGTGGCGGGAGGTGCCTACGAGCAGTACTTC. Encoded protein: CASRVAGGAYEQYF.

This chain connects TRBV2 to TRBJ2-2; TRBD2 is a possible D gene (6 bases). The CDR3 runs 13 residues. With 6 bases removed from V and 2 bases from J, the gap between germline ends came to 7 bases. Germline CDR1 SNHLY, CDR2 FYNNEI. CDR3 DNA: TGTGCCAGCAGGGGGGGAAACACCGGGGAGCTGTTTTTT. Translating it yields CASRGGNTGELFF.

The gene calls are TRBV6-6 and TRBJ2-1, with TRBD1 matching over 10 bases. Germline CDR1 reads MNHNY; CDR2 reads SVGAGI (reference sequence). This CDR3 is 16 amino acids long. Unmatched junction bases numbered 12, after V lost 5 bases and J lost 8 bases. CDR3 DNA sequence: TGTGCCAGCAGTCCTGAACTTCCGGGACAGGGGTATGAGCAGTTCTTC. Protein sequence: CASSPELPGQGYEQFF.

In this sample, this clone turned up a few times. This rearrangement joins TRBV30 to TRBJ1-6; 9 positions match TRBD1. The CDR3 covers 14 residues. Germline values: CDR1 GTSNPN, CDR2 SVGIG (reference sequence). Trimming at V came to 3 bases and at J to 10 bases, leaving 7 bases not matched to a gene. The CDR3 bases are TGTGCCTGGAGGCTCGGGACAGGGCGCTCACCCCTCCACTTT. It yields the protein CAWRLGTGRSPLHF.

The gene calls are TRBV25-1 and TRBJ2-5, with a tentative D call TRBD1 (6 bases). V was clipped by 6 bases and J by 7 bases, with 18 bases between them. CDR3 length: 14 residues. The V gene's germline CDR1 is MGHDK and CDR2 SYGVNS. CDR3 DNA: TGTGCCAGCAGCCCTACAGGGCAAGGGGGGACCCAGTACTTC. As protein: CASSPTGQGGTQYF. Full variable domain (missing parts from reference TRBV25-1 and TRBJ2-5): EADIYQTPRYLVIGTGKKITLECSQTMGHDKMYWYQQDPGMELHLIHYSYGVNSTEKGDLSSESTVSRIRTEHFPLTLESARPSHTSQYLCASSPTGQGGTQYFGPGTRLLVL.

The chain employs TRBV7-6 and TRBJ2-7; TRBD1 is a possible D gene (6 bases). The V gene lost 2 bases and the J gene lost 6 bases, with 8 bases spanning the gap. The germline V gene has CDR1 SGHVS and CDR2 FNYEAQ. The CDR3 runs 12 residues. CDR3 amino acids: CASSLSDSEQYF. DNA for the CDR3: TGTGCCAGCAGCTTATCGGACAGCGAGCAGTACTTC.

The chain couples TRBV13 to TRBJ2-1; D possibly corresponds to TRBD1 (6 bases). Trimming cost V 5 bases and J 1 base, with 9 bases left between them. CDR1 is PRHDT and CDR2 is FYEKMQ in the germline V gene (reference sequence). This CDR3 is 14 amino acids long. This CDR3 reads CASSLQGSYNEQFF. In nucleotides, the CDR3 is TGTGCCAGCAGCCTACAGGGATCCTACAATGAGCAGTTCTTC. The full variable domain, completed using reference TRBV13 and TRBJ2-1, is AAGVIQSPRHLIKEKRETATLKCYPIPRHDTVYWYQQGPGQDPQFLISFYEKMQSDKGSIPDRFSAQQFSDYHSELNMSSLELGDSALYFCASSLQGSYNEQFFGPGTRLTVL.

The CDR3 is CASSSGLPYEQYF. In DNA, the CDR3 is TGTGCCAGCAGTTCGGGACTCCCCTACGAGCAGTACTTC. This rearrangement joins TRBV12-3 or TRBV12-4 to TRBJ2-7, with a tentative D call TRBD2 (6 bases). V shed 4 bases and J shed 2 bases, with 9 bases lying between them. There are 13 residues in the CDR3.

Only one count was recorded for this clone. This chain joins TRBV2 and TRBJ1-1, with a possible D match to TRBD1 (6 bases). This CDR3 spans 14 amino acids. The ends were cut back, 1 base at V and 5 bases at J, with 11 bases in the middle. Germline-derived CDR1 and CDR2 are SNHLY and FYNNEI. The CDR3 region is CASSEGGGRTEAFF. The CDR3 coding sequence is TGTGCCAGCAGTGAAGGAGGGGGTAGGACTGAAGCTTTCTTT. Using reference TRBV2 and TRBJ1-1 for the parts outside the CDR3, the full variable domain is EPEVTQTPSHQVTQMGQEVILRCVPISNHLYFYWYRQILGQKVEFLVSFYNNEISEKSEIFDDQFSVERPDGSNFTLKIRSTKLEDSAMYFCASSEGGGRTEAFFGQGTRLTVV.

The V call is TRBV10-3, the J call TRBJ2-1; D may be TRBD2 (6 bases). The V gene's germline CDR1 is ENHRY and CDR2 SYGVKD. CDR3 size: 14 residues. With 4 bases removed from V and 8 bases from J, the gap between germline ends came to 15 bases. In nucleotides, the CDR3 is TGTGCCATCAGTGGCTCTGGGGCTAGCGATGAGCAGTTCTTC. Protein: CAISGSGASDEQFF.

V usage is TRBV19 and J usage is TRBJ2-2; 7 nucleotides agree with TRBD1. The CDR3 contains 16 residues. V shed 4 bases, J shed 7 bases, and the junction held 12 bases outside the gene matches. The germline gives CDR1 LNHDA, CDR2 SQIVND (reference sequence). CDR3 sequence (DNA): TGTGCCAGTAGTACCTATAGACAGGGCTCGGACGGGGAGCTGTTTTTT. The encoded protein is CASSTYRQGSDGELFF.

V and J are TRBV19 and TRBJ2-3; the D gene is possibly TRBD2 (5 bases). With 3 bases removed from V and 3 bases from J, the gap between germline ends came to 16 bases. In germline, CDR1 is LNHDA, CDR2 SQIVND (reference sequence). The CDR3 is made up of 16 amino acids. CDR3 sequence: CASSIGLADSTDTQYF. DNA of the CDR3: TGTGCCAGTAGTATCGGGCTAGCCGATTCAACAGATACGCAGTATTTT.

The CDR3 nucleotides read TGCGCCAGCAGTGAGTCGGGGGGAAGCACTGAAGCTTTCTTT. It is translated as CASSESGGSTEAFF. The chain joins TRBV10-1 to TRBJ1-1; D may be TRBD1 (5 bases). This CDR3 spans 14 amino acids. The V and J ends lost 0 bases and 4 bases respectively, with 9 bases between them. Germline loops: CDR1 WNHNN, CDR2 SYGVQD (reference sequence).

V gene TRBV28 combines with J gene TRBJ2-1; 7 nucleotides line up with TRBD2. J gave up 2 bases and V 7 bases, and 5 bases lay outside the gene matches. CDR1 and CDR2 (germline): MDHEN, SYDVKM. CDR3 length: 14 residues. The CDR3 region is CASTQAGAYNEQFF. The CDR3 nucleotides read TGTGCCAGCACCCAGGCGGGGGCCTACAATGAGCAGTTCTTC.

The gene calls are TRBV5-4 and TRBJ1-2; a possible D gene is TRBD1 (6 bases). V lost 1 base and J lost 6, with 25 bases in between. The CDR3 is 18 amino acids. Germline V gene lookup returns CDR1 SGHNT and CDR2 YYREEE (reference sequence). The CDR3 loop is CASSLSIYRDTSKDGYTF. CDR3 in DNA: TGTGCCAGCAGCTTGTCGATCTACCGGGACACGTCAAAGGATGGCTACACCTTC.

The rearrangement uses TRBV11-2 and TRBJ2-1, with 8 bases aligning to TRBD1. CDR1 SGHAT and CDR2 FQNNGV come from the germline V gene. The CDR3 consists of 15 residues. Trimming at V came to 5 bases and at J to 3 bases, leaving 6 bases not matched to a gene. The CDR3 spells CASSADRAGYNEQFF. In nucleotides, the CDR3 is TGTGCCAGCAGCGCGGACAGGGCGGGCTACAATGAGCAGTTCTTC.

The V call is TRBV2, the J call TRBJ2-3; 7 bases fit TRBD2. J was trimmed by 0 bases and V by 6 bases; bases with no gene match: 12. In germline, CDR1 is SNHLY, CDR2 FYNNEI. The CDR3 loop spans 17 amino acids. The CDR3 nucleotides are TGTGCCAGCAGGGGGGGGTTGTCTAGCGCAAGCACAGATACGCAGTATTTT. This codes for CASRGGLSSASTDTQYF.

V gene TRBV6-2 or TRBV6-3 combines with J gene TRBJ2-7, with 8 bases aligning to TRBD2. J gave up 3 bases and V 5 bases, and 3 bases lay outside the gene matches. The CDR3 has 13 amino acids. From germline, CDR1 is MNHEY and CDR2 SVGEGT. The CDR3 DNA follows: TGTGCCAGCAGTCGGGGGGGCAACTACGAGCAGTACTTC. As protein: CASSRGGNYEQYF.

V and J are TRBV10-1 and TRBJ1-1; 7 nucleotides agree with TRBD1. With V trimmed by 0 bases and J by 2 bases, 0 bases remained unmatched. Germline V CDR1 and CDR2: WNHNN, SYGVQD (reference sequence). CDR3 length equals 14 residues. The CDR3 is CASSESGGNTEAFF. The DNA of the CDR3 is TGCGCCAGCAGTGAGTCAGGGGGCAACACTGAAGCTTTCTTT.

This chain connects TRBV18 to TRBJ1-4; D may be TRBD1 (5 bases). V was cut by 1 base and J by 11 bases, with 14 bases left in between. The germline CDR1 and CDR2 sequences are KGHSH and LQKENI. CDR3 length: 14 residues. The CDR3 bases are TGTGCCAGCTCACCACTTACCCTGCCAGGGAAACTGTTTTTT. The encoded protein is CASSPLTLPGKLFF.

The rearrangement uses TRBV24-1 and TRBJ2-2, with TRBD1 matching 9 bases. V gave up 6 bases and J gave up 2 bases; unmatched junction bases: 3. Germline assignment: CDR1 KGHDR and CDR2 SFDVKD. The CDR3 covers 15 residues. The CDR3 bases are TGTGCCACCAGTTTGGGACAGGGTAACACCGGGGAGCTGTTTTTT. Amino acid sequence: CATSLGQGNTGELFF.

This chain joins TRBV30 and TRBJ1-2, with D tentatively TRBD1 (5 bases). This CDR3 has 14 residues. The germline V gene has CDR1 GTSNPN and CDR2 SVGIG (reference sequence). Trimming stripped 4 bases from V and 4 bases from J, with 16 bases between. In DNA form, the CDR3 reads TGTGCCTGGAATGGATGGGGCGTCCTCTATGGCTACACCTTC. This gives the protein CAWNGWGVLYGYTF. The full variable domain, in which reference TRBV30 and TRBJ1-2 provide the parts outside the CDR3, is SQTIHQWPATLVQPVGSPLSLECTVEGTSNPNLYWYRQAAGRGLQLLFYSVGIGQISSEVPQNLSASRPQDRQFILSSKKLLLSDSGFYLCAWNGWGVLYGYTFGSGTRLTVV.

V gene TRBV7-8 combines with J gene TRBJ1-2; possible D gene TRBD1, 5 bases. The ends were cut back, 1 base at V and 6 bases at J, with 21 bases in the middle. The CDR3 runs 17 residues. Germline CDR1 is SGHVS and CDR2 is FQNEAQ. Written as DNA, the CDR3 is TGTGCCAGCAGCTTAGGGGGGAGGTTTAAGATGGGTGATGGCTACACCTTC. Amino acid sequence: CASSLGGRFKMGDGYTF.

V is TRBV6-5 and J is TRBJ2-6; possible D gene TRBD2, 5 bases. From germline, CDR1 is MNHEY and CDR2 SVGAGI. This CDR3 has 15 amino acids. Trimming stripped 7 bases from V and 4 bases from J, with 14 bases between. The CDR3 sequence: CASTPGLGGANVLTF. The CDR3 coding sequence is TGTGCCAGCACCCCGGGGTTGGGGGGGGCCAACGTCCTGACTTTC.

The chain uses TRBV11-2 and TRBJ1-2, with D perhaps TRBD1 (6 bases). V lost 5 bases to trimming and J lost 0 bases, with 13 bases between them. This CDR3 is 15 amino acids long. The V gene's germline CDR1 is SGHAT and CDR2 FQNNGV. The CDR3 is CASSTYRATNYGYTF. The CDR3 coding sequence is TGTGCCAGCAGCACCTACAGGGCCACTAACTATGGCTACACCTTC.

This clone was seen just once. The chain recombines TRBV15 with TRBJ1-6; 10 positions agree with TRBD1. The J segment lost 4 bases and the V segment lost 4 bases, leaving 7 bases of the junction unmatched. The CDR3 totals 17 residues. Per the germline V gene, CDR1 is LNHNV and CDR2 is YYDKDF (reference sequence). The CDR3 protein is CATSTRDRGSYNSPLHF. The CDR3 region has the DNA TGTGCCACCAGCACCCGGGACAGGGGTTCGTATAATTCACCCCTCCACTTT.

This rearrangement joins TRBV12-5 to TRBJ1-1; D gene ambiguous. The CDR3 has 14 residues. The germline V and J ends were trimmed by 1 base and 1 base, with 7 bases remaining between them. CDR1 and CDR2 (germline): LGHNT, FRNRAP. The CDR3, as DNA: TGTGCTAGTGGTTTGGATACAAGGAACACTGAAGCTTTCTTT. Protein: CASGLDTRNTEAFF.